The clone carrying this TCR beta chain was observed many times. Its antigen is as yet unknown. The data originate from a study of breast tumors, draining lymph nodes, adjacent tissues. TCRdb itself ran the multiplex PCR reads through MiXCR, one entry per CDR3 protein. The sample consists of approximately 45,000 distinct CDR3 sequences, roughly 24% of them appearing once. Findings of the study overall: Tumor TCR diversity was below lymph nodes but above nontumor tissue. Findings are consistent with lymph node origin and intratumoral expansion of most tumor T cells. Data only fit, rather than demonstrated, lymph node origin of most tumor T cells.

Sequenced input: breast tumor tissue. The receptor comes from a female donor with breast cancer. Some clones in this sample may be carry-over from other donors' samples.

CDR3 nucleotides: TGTGCCAGCAGTCGGGGCGGCGTAGAAAAACTGTTTTTT. It specifies CASSRGGVEKLFF. The rearrangement uses TRBV12-3 or TRBV12-4 and TRBJ1-4, with D maybe TRBD1 (5 bases). This CDR3 is built from 13 residues. Trimming stripped 5 bases from V and 8 bases from J, with 12 bases between.